This is a list of T cell receptor beta chains from one sample in a study of PD-L1 blockade in urothelial cancer. Clones were sequenced by immunoSEQ multiplex PCR, and TCRdb holds only the in-frame ones, with some missing. The table has 40,000 to 45,000 clones, roughly 82% seen once; the top ten hold 3% to 3.5%. The material was PBMCs, obtained around atezolizumab (anti-PD-L1) treatment. Receptor source: a man between 65 and 85 years old with urothelial cancer. The CDR3 runs from the conserved cysteine through the conserved F or W. D genes are given only for firm matches. Not every row has a clone size; where given, it reads once, few, many or a size class.

.	TRBJ2-3	.	TRBV28	TGTGCCAGCAGCAATTTCGGGGACACAGATACGCAGTATTTT	CASSNFGDTDTQYF
TRBD2	TRBJ2-5	.	TRBV23-1	TGCGCCAGCAGTCAATCTCCGGCGGGGGGGCCAGCAGAGACCCAGTACTTC	CASSQSPAGGPAETQYF
TRBD1	TRBJ2-5	.	TRBV7-2	TGTGCCAGCAGCTTAGTGGACAGGGGGAGTGAGACCCAGTACTTC	CASSLVDRGSETQYF
TRBD2	TRBJ2-7	few	TRBV6-5	TGTGCCAGCAGTTACAACGCGGGGGAGGGGCGGCAGTACTTC	CASSYNAGEGRQYF
TRBD2	TRBJ2-7	once	TRBV7-9	TGTGCCAGCAGCTTCGGGCTAGCGGGGACATCCTACGAGCAGTACTTC	CASSFGLAGTSYEQYF
TRBD1	TRBJ1-1	.	TRBV7-8	TGTGCCAGCACCAAAACGGGGGCACCGACAGGGGGATTGAACACTGAAGCTTTCTTT	CASTKTGAPTGGLNTEAFF
TRBD1	TRBJ1-1	.	TRBV19	TGTGCCAGTAGTGTGACAGGGAGGAACACTGAAGCTTTCTTT	CASSVTGRNTEAFF
TRBD2	TRBJ2-3	.	TRBV7-6	TGTGCCAGCAGCTTAAGGCCTAGCGGGGTCACAGATACGCAGTATTTT	CASSLRPSGVTDTQYF
.	TRBJ2-1	.	TRBV5-4	TGTGCCAGCAGCCTGAGAGGTTCCTACAATGAGCAGTTCTTC	CASSLRGSYNEQFF
.	TRBJ2-5	.	TRBV18	TGTGCCAGCTCCCCGGGACTCGCTCAAGAGACCCAGTACTTC	CASSPGLAQETQYF
TRBD2	TRBJ2-2	.	TRBV5-4	TGTGCCAGCAGCTTGGCCGCGGGGGTCAACACCGGGGAGCTGTTTTTT	CASSLAAGVNTGELFF
.	TRBJ1-3	.	TRBV7-9	TGTGCCAGCAGCTTAGCGGTGGGGAGCTCTGGAAACACCATATATTTT	CASSLAVGSSGNTIYF
.	TRBJ1-3	.	TRBV5-8	TGTGCCAGCAGGGGACGGACAGCCCGGACCTCTGGAAACACCATATATTTT	CASRGRTARTSGNTIYF
.	TRBJ2-7	few	TRBV12-1	TGTGCCAGCAGCTTTGTTATCAGAGCGGGCCATTACGAGCAGTACTTC	CASSFVIRAGHYEQYF
.	TRBJ1-5	.	TRBV5-1	TGCGCCAGCAGCTTGGCCTCCAATCAGCCCCAGCATTTT	CASSLASNQPQHF
.	TRBJ2-3	.	TRBV28	TGTGCCAGCACTTCTGGGGAAGGGGGAGATACGCAGTATTTT	CASTSGEGGDTQYF
.	TRBJ1-2	.	TRBV6-1	TGTGCCAGCAGTCTCCTGAGACAGGCCCTCTATGGCTACACCTTC	CASSLLRQALYGYTF
.	TRBJ1-2	few	TRBV30	TGTGCCTGGAACCCCGGGCCCCTAAGGGGAGGCTACACCTTC	CAWNPGPLRGGYTF
TRBD1	TRBJ1-1	.	TRBV5-1	TGCGCCAGCAGCTTGGCGGGGACAGGGCACACTGAAGCTTTCTTT	CASSLAGTGHTEAFF
.	TRBJ1-1	.	TRBV7-9	TGTGCCAGCATCACGGGGAGGGCCGCTGAAGCTTTCTTT	CASITGRAAEAFF
.	TRBJ2-6	.	TRBV28	TGTGCCAGCACCCGGGAGGGGGCCTCTGGGGCCAACGTCCTGACTTTC	CASTREGASGANVLTF
TRBD1	TRBJ2-7	.	TRBV29-1	TGCAGCGTAGGGGCATTTCGCACAGGGGATCTCGAGCAGTACTTC	CSVGAFRTGDLEQYF
TRBD1	TRBJ1-2	.	TRBV4-3	TGCGCCAGCAGCCAAGATTGGGGGACAGACTTCTATGGCTACACCTTC	CASSQDWGTDFYGYTF
.	TRBJ1-4	.	TRBV5-1	TGCGCCAGCAGCCCAATCGGCAGGGATAATGAAAAACTGTTTTTT	CASSPIGRDNEKLFF
TRBD1	TRBJ1-1	.	TRBV9	TGTGCCAGCAGCGTAACCCTTTTGGGACAGGGGGCCACTGAAGCTTTCTTT	CASSVTLLGQGATEAFF
.	TRBJ2-7	.	TRBV5-1	TGCGCCAGCAGCGATTTTCGACAGGGAGGAGGCTACGAGCAGTACTTC	CASSDFRQGGGYEQYF
.	TRBJ1-1	.	TRBV2	TGTGCCAGCAGTGAACGGGGGGCAACTGAAGCTTTCTTT	CASSERGATEAFF
TRBD2	TRBJ2-3	.	TRBV9	TGTGCCAGCAGCCGCCGGGGCGGGGGGTTTCAAGATACGCAGTATTTT	CASSRRGGGFQDTQYF
.	TRBJ1-2	.	TRBV5-8	TGTGCCAGCAGCTTGGAGGCGGAAGCTAACTATGGCTACACCTTC	CASSLEAEANYGYTF
TRBD2	TRBJ2-1	.	TRBV9	TGTGCCAGCAGCGCCTATAGCGGGGGCGCATACAATGAGCAGTTCTTC	CASSAYSGGAYNEQFF
.	TRBJ2-1	.	TRBV6-5	TGTGCCAGCAGTTACGACTCAGGGGTGGGTGAGCAGTTCTTC	CASSYDSGVGEQFF
.	TRBJ1-5	.	TRBV6-1	TGTGCCAGCAGCCGATCGGACAGCTACAATCAGCCCCAGCATTTT	CASSRSDSYNQPQHF
.	TRBJ2-1	.	TRBV2	TGTGCCAGCAGTGAGAATCCGGTTCCAAAAAGCTCCTACAATGAGCAGTTCTTC	CASSENPVPKSSYNEQFF
.	TRBJ2-7	.	TRBV18	TGTGCCAGCTCACCACCGTCCTTTGGGCTAAGCGAGCAGTACTTC	CASSPPSFGLSEQYF
TRBD2	TRBJ2-7	.	TRBV25-1	TGTGCCAGCAGTGAAGCGGGAGGGCCCCACGAGCAGTACTTC	CASSEAGGPHEQYF
.	TRBJ2-3	.	TRBV9	TGTGCCAGCAGCGTAGGAGGGTCTACGCAGTATTTT	CASSVGGSTQYF